This T cell receptor beta chain is drawn from a study of T cell responses to AZD1222 COVID-19 vaccine. Whole-study results and caveats: Of the AZD1222 recipients, only 5 to 7 were seropositive at baseline.

Concerning this clone: What it recognizes is unknown.

Sequencing used immunoSEQ multiplex PCR; TCRdb keeps in-frame clones, though not all of them. The sample consists of around 110,000 clones, around 89% of them appearing once. The ends were cut back, 0 bases at V and 3 bases at J, with 9 bases in the middle. The germline V gene has CDR1 SGHAT and CDR2 FQNNGV. The CDR3 has 14 amino acids. This sequence joins TRBV11-2 and TRBJ2-7; D ambiguous. The source of this sequence is an adult in good health. The sequencing used peripheral blood, collected on day 0 of AZD1222 vaccination. CDR3 sequence reads: CASSLDMRFYEQYF. Written as DNA, the CDR3 is TGTGCCAGCAGCTTAGATATGCGGTTCTACGAGCAGTACTTC.